This T cell receptor beta chain was sequenced during a study of cytomegalovirus exposure and HLA in healthy donors. Comments on this clone: Its antigen is unknown.

General study results and limits: Most subjects had HLA-A and HLA-B alleles reportedly predicted accurately by TCR beta sequences. Rarity characterized most TCR sequences, yet some public TCRs appeared in many donors.

The CDR3 has 12 amino acids. The germline V gene has CDR1 SNHLY and CDR2 FYNNEI. With V trimmed by 6 bases and J by 5 bases, 2 bases remained unmatched. The primer mix had 60 Vbeta and 13 Jbeta primers. Generated by immunoSEQ multiplex PCR, the TCRdb table keeps only in-frame clones and is missing some. The sample gives tens of thousands of clones, over 60% of which show up once; around a quarter is in the top ten. Material for sequencing was PBMCs. The chain employs TRBV2 and TRBJ1-2; 8 bases are shared with TRBD1. This receptor was obtained from a man aged 45-60 years in good health and CMV-seropositive. The CDR3 DNA reads TGTGCCAGCAGGGGGACAGGATATGGCTACACCTTC. Translation: CASRGTGYGYTF.